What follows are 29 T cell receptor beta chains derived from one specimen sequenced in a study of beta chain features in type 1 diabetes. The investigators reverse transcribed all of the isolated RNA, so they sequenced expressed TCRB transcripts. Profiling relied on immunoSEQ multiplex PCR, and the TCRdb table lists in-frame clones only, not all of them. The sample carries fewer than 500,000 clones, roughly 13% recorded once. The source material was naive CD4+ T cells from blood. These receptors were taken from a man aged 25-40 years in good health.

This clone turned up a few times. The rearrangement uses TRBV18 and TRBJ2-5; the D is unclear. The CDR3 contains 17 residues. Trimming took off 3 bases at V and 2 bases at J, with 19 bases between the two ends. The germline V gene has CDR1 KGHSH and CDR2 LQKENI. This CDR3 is CASSPGLTKSTQETQYF. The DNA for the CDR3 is TGTGCCAGCTCACCTGGATTAACCAAATCCACGCAAGAGACCCAGTACTTC.

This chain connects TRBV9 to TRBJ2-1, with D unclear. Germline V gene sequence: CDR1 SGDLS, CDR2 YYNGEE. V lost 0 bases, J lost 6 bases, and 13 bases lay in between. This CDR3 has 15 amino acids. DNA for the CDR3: TGTGCCAGCAGCGTAGATGGGTCCCTACCCAATGAGCAGTTCTTC. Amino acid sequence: CASSVDGSLPNEQFF.

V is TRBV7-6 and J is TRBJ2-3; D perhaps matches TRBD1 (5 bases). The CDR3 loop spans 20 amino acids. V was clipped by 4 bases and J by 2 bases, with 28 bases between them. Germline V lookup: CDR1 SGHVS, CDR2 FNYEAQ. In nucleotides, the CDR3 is TGTGCCAGCAGCTCAGACAGCTCTATCAAGCGATCCATGTACACAGATACGCAGTATTTT. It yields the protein CASSSDSSIKRSMYTDTQYF.

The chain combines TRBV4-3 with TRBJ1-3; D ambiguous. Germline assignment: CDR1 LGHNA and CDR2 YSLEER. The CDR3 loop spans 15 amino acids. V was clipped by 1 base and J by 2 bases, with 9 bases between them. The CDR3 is CASSQVVGTGNTIYF. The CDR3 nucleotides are TGCGCCAGCAGCCAAGTTGTGGGAACTGGAAACACCATATATTTT.

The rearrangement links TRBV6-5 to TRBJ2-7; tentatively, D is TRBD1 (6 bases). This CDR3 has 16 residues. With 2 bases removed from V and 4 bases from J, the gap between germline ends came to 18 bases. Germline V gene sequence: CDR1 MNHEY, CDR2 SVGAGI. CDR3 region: CASSYGTLGRGYEQYF. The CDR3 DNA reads TGTGCCAGCAGTTACGGAACGCTGGGCAGGGGATACGAGCAGTACTTC.

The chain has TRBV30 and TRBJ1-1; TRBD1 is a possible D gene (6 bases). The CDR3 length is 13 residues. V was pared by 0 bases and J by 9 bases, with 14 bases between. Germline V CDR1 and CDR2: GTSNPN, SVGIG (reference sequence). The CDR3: CAWSVRQGLKAFF. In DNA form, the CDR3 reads TGTGCCTGGAGTGTAAGGCAGGGGCTGAAAGCTTTCTTT.

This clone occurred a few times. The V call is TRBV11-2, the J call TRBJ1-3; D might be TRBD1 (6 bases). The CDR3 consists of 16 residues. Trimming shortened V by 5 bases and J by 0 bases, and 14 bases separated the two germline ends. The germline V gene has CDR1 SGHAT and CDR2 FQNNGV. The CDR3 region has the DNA TGTGCCAGCAGCCCGAGACAGGAGAGCTCTGGAAACACCATATATTTT. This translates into CASSPRQESSGNTIYF. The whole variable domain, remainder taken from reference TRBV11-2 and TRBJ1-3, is EAGVAQSPRYKIIEKRQSVAFWCNPISGHATLYWYQQILGQGPKLLIQFQNNGVVDDSQLPKDRFSAERLKGVDSTLKIQPAKLEDSAVYLCASSPRQESSGNTIYFGEGSWLTVV.

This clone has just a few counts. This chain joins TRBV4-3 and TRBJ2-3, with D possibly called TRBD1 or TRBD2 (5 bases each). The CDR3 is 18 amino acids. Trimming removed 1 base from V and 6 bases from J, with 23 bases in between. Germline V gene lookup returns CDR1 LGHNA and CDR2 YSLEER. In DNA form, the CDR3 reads TGCGCCAGCAGCCAAGGATGGGGTCGGGGATCAGGGTTGGATACGCAGTATTTT. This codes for CASSQGWGRGSGLDTQYF.

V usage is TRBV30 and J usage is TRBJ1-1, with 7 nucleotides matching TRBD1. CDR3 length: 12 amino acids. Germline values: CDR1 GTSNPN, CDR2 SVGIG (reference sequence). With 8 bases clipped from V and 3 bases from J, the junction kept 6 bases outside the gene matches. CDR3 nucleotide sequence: TGTGCCAGAGGCACAGGGGACACTGAAGCTTTCTTT. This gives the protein CARGTGDTEAFF.

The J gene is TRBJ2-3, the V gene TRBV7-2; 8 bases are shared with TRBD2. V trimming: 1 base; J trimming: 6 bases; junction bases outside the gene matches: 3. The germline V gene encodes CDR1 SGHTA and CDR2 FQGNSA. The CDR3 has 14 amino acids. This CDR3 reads CASSLERERDTQYF. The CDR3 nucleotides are TGTGCCAGCAGCTTAGAGCGGGAGCGCGATACGCAGTATTTT. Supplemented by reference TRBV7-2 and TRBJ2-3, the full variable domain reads GAGVSQSPSNKVTEKGKDVELRCDPISGHTALYWYRQSLGQGLEFLIYFQGNSAPDKSGLPSDRFSAERTGGSVSTLTIQRTQQEDSAVYLCASSLERERDTQYFGPGTRLTVL.

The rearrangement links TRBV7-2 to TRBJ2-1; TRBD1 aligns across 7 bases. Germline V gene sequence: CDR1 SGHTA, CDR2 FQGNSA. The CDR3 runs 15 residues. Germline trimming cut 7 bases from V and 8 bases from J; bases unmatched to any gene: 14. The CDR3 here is CASKGWTGRADEQFF. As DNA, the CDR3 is TGTGCCAGCAAGGGGTGGACAGGACGGGCGGATGAGCAGTTCTTC.

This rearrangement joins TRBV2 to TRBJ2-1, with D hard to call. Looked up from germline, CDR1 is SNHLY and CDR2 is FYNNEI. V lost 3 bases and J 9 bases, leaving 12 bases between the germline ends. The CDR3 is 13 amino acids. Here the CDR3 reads CASSDSDHIEQFF. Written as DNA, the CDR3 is TGTGCCAGCAGTGATTCGGACCACATTGAGCAGTTCTTC.

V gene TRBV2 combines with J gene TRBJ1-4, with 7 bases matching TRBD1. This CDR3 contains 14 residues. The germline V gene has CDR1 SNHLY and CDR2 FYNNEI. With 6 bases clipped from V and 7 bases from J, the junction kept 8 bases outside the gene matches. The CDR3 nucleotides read TGTGCCAGCAGGGAACAGGGGCCGAGTGAAAAACTGTTTTTT. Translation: CASREQGPSEKLFF.

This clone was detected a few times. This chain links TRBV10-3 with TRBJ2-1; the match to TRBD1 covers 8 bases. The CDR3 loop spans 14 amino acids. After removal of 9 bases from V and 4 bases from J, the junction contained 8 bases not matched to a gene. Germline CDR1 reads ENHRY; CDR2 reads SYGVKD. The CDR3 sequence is CAIEDRDLYNEQFF. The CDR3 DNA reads TGTGCCATTGAGGACAGGGACCTTTACAATGAGCAGTTCTTC.

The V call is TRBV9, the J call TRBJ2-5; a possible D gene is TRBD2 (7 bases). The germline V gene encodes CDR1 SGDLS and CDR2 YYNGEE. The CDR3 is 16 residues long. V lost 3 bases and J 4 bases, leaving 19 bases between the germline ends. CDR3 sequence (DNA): TGTGCCAGCAGCGCCCAGTCGGGGGGCGGTGGAGAGACCCAGTACTTC. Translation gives CASSAQSGGGGETQYF.

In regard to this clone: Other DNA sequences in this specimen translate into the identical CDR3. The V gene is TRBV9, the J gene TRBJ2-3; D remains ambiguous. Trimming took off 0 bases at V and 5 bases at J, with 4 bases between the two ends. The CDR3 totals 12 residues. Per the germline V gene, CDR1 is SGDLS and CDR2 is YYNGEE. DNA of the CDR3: TGTGCCAGCAGCGTAGAAGTAGATACGCAGTATTTT. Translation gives CASSVEVDTQYF.

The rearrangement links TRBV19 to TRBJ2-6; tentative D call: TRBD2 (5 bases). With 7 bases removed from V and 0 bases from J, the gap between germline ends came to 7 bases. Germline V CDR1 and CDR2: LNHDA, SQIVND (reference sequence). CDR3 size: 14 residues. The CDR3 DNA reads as TGTGCCAGTACGGGGAACTCTGGGGCCAACGTCCTGACTTTC. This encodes CASTGNSGANVLTF.

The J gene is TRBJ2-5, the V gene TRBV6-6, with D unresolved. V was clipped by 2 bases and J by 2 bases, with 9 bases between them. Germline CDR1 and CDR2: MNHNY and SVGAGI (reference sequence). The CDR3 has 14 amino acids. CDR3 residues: CASSYTGLQETQYF. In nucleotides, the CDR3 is TGTGCCAGCAGTTACACCGGTCTACAAGAGACCCAGTACTTC.

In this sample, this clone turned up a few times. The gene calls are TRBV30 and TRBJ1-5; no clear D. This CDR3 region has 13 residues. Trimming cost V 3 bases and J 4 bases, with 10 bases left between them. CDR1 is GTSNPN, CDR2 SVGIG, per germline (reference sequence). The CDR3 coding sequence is TGTGCCTGGAGACTGATAGCAAATCAGCCCCAGCATTTT. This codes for CAWRLIANQPQHF.

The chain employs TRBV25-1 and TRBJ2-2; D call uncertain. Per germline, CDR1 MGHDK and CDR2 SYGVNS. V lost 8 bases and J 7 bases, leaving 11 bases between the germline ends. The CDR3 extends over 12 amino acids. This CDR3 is CASQVGIGELFF. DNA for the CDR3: TGTGCCAGCCAGGTTGGGATCGGGGAGCTGTTTTTT.

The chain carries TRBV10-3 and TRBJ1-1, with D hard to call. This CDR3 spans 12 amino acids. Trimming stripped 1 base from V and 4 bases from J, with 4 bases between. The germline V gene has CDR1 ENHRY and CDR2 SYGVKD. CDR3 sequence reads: CAISEYRTEAFF. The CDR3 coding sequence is TGTGCCATCAGTGAGTATCGCACTGAAGCTTTCTTT.

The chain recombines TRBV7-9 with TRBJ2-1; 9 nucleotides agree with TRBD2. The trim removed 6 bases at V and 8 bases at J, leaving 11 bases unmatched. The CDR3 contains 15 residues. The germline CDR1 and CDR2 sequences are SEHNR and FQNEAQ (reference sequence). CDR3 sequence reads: CASRAGTSSNDEQFF. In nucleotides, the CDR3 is TGTGCCAGCAGGGCCGGGACTAGCAGTAATGATGAGCAGTTCTTC.

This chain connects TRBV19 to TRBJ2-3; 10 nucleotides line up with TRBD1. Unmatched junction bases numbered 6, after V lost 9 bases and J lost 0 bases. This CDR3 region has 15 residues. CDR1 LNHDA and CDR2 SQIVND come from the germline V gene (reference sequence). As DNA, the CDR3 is TGTGCCAGCCGGGACAGGGGTACTAGCACAGATACGCAGTATTTT. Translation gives CASRDRGTSTDTQYF.

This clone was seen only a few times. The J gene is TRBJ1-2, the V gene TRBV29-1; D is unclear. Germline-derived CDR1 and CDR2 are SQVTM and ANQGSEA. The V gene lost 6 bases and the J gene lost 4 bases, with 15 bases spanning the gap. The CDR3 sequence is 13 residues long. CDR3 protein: CSVSHPGRYGYTF. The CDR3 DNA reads TGCAGCGTGAGCCACCCAGGACGCTATGGCTACACCTTC.

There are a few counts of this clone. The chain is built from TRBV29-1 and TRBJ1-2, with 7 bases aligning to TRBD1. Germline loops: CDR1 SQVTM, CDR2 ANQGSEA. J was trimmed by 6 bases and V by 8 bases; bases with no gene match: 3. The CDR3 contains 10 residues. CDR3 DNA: TGCAGCTGGGGGACAGATGGCTACACCTTC. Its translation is CSWGTDGYTF.

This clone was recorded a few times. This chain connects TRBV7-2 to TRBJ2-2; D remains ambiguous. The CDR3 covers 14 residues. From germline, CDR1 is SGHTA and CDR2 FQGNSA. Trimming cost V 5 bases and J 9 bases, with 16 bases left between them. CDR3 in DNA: TGTGCCAGCAGCACTTGGAGTGGTAGGAGGGAGCTGTTTTTT. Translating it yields CASSTWSGRRELFF. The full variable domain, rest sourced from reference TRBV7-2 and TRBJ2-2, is GAGVSQSPSNKVTEKGKDVELRCDPISGHTALYWYRQSLGQGLEFLIYFQGNSAPDKSGLPSDRFSAERTGGSVSTLTIQRTQQEDSAVYLCASSTWSGRRELFFGEGSRLTVL.

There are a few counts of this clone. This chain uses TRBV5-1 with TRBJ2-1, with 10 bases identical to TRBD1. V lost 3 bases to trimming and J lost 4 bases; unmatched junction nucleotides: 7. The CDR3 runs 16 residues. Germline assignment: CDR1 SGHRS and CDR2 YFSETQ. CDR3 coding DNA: TGCGCCAGCAGCTCCAAGGACAGGGGGTTATACAATGAGCAGTTCTTC. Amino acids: CASSSKDRGLYNEQFF.

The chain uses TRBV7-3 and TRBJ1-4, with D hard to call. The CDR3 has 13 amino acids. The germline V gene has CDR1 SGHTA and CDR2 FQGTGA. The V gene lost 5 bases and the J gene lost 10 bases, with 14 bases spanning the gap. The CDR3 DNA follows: TGTGCCAGCAGCGCGGACCGGCTAGGAAAACTGTTTTTT. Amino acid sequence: CASSADRLGKLFF. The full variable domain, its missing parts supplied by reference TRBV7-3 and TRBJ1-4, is GAGVSQTPSNKVTEKGKYVELRCDPISGHTALYWYRQSLGQGPEFLIYFQGTGAADDSGLPNDRFFAVRPEGSVSTLKIQRTERGDSAVYLCASSADRLGKLFFGSGTQLSVL.

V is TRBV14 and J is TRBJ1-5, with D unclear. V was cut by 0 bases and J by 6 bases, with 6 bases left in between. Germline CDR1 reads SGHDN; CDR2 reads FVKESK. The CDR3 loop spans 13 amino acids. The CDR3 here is CASSQDRGQPQHF. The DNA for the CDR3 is TGTGCCAGCAGCCAAGATCGGGGTCAGCCCCAGCATTTT.